One sample yielded the 30 T cell receptor beta chains listed below, sequenced in a study of T cell changes during pregnancy in multiple sclerosis. Sequencing used immunoSEQ multiplex PCR; TCRdb keeps in-frame clones, though not all of them. The data contain around 100,000 clones, roughly 92% of them singletons. This specimen consisted of peripheral blood, obtained after pregnancy. These receptor sequences come from a female donor with multiple sclerosis, enrolled in a pregnancy study.

In this sample, this clone turned up once. The chain joins TRBV4-2 to TRBJ2-1; 11 nucleotides match TRBD2. V lost 4 bases to trimming and J lost 4 bases; unmatched junction nucleotides: 6. Looked up from germline, CDR1 is LGHNA and CDR2 is YNFKEQ. The CDR3 sequence is 16 residues long. CDR3 region: CASSRQTSGEYNEQFF. Written as DNA, the CDR3 is TGTGCCAGCAGCCGCCAGACTAGCGGGGAGTACAATGAGCAGTTCTTC.

The chain recombines TRBV5-1 with TRBJ1-1, with D possibly TRBD1 on 5 matching bases. Trimming removed 0 bases from V and 2 bases from J, with 17 bases in between. Germline CDR1 and CDR2: SGHRS and YFSETQ. There are 17 residues in the CDR3. The CDR3 here is CASSLARGSLLNTEAFF. In DNA, the CDR3 is TGCGCCAGCAGCTTGGCCCGGGGGTCCCTCCTTAACACTGAAGCTTTCTTT.

Here the CDR3 reads CASSSPGQGNYGYTF. CDR3 nucleotide sequence: TGTGCCAGCAGTTCCCCAGGACAGGGTAACTATGGCTACACCTTC. The V gene is TRBV27, the J gene TRBJ1-2, with 8 nucleotides matching TRBD1. Germline loops: CDR1 MNHEY, CDR2 SMNVEV (reference sequence). The V and J ends lost 4 bases and 1 base, in that order; junction bases with no gene match: 5. The CDR3 sequence is 15 residues long.

J is TRBJ2-3 and V is TRBV9, with 7 positions matching TRBD2. The germline V gene encodes CDR1 SGDLS and CDR2 YYNGEE. The V gene end was trimmed by 3 bases and the J gene end by 5 bases; junction bases not matched to a gene: 9. This CDR3 contains 15 residues. The CDR3 DNA reads as TGTGCCAGCAGCGCCCATGGGGGGGTGGGAGATACGCAGTATTTT. It specifies CASSAHGGVGDTQYF.

V is TRBV11-3 and J is TRBJ2-3; TRBD1 is a possible D gene (5 bases). This CDR3 has 16 amino acids. The V gene's germline CDR1 is SGHNT and CDR2 YENEEA. Trimming left V 1 base short and J 2 bases short, with 13 bases between. CDR3 coding DNA: TGTGCCAGCAGCTTAGGTGCAGGGTCAACCACAGATACGCAGTATTTT. As protein: CASSLGAGSTTDTQYF.

The V and J genes are TRBV19 and TRBJ2-7; possible D gene TRBD2, 7 bases. This CDR3 has 14 residues. CDR1 is LNHDA and CDR2 is SQIVND in the germline V gene (reference sequence). Trimming removed 9 bases at V and 1 base at J, with 16 bases between. The CDR3 region has the DNA TGTGCCAGCCGGGACGGGGGGCGATCCTACGAGCAGTACTTC. Protein: CASRDGGRSYEQYF.

Only one count was recorded for this clone. V gene TRBV4-1 combines with J gene TRBJ2-2; possible D gene TRBD2, 5 bases. Trimming took off 1 base at V and 1 base at J, with 13 bases between the two ends. The CDR3 length is 17 residues. Per germline, CDR1 MGHRA and CDR2 YSYEKL. CDR3: CASSQAVRVGNTGELFF. CDR3 DNA sequence: TGCGCCAGCAGCCAAGCGGTGCGGGTAGGGAACACCGGGGAGCTGTTTTTT.

The gene calls are TRBV27 and TRBJ2-2, with TRBD2 matching over 14 bases. CDR1 and CDR2 from the germline V gene are MNHEY and SMNVEV (reference sequence). The CDR3 extends over 15 amino acids. V gave up 4 bases and J gave up 10 bases; unmatched junction bases: 5. CDR3 sequence: CASSYGLAGGLELFF. The CDR3 nucleotides are TGTGCCAGCAGTTATGGACTAGCGGGGGGCCTGGAGCTGTTTTTT.

This clone has only a few counts. The chain joins TRBV27 to TRBJ1-5, with a tentative D call TRBD1 (5 bases). This CDR3 region has 15 residues. From germline, CDR1 is MNHEY and CDR2 SMNVEV (reference sequence). The ends were cut back, 4 bases at V and 5 bases at J, with 15 bases in the middle. The CDR3 here is CASSSRRGVDQPQHF. The CDR3 nucleotides are TGTGCCAGCAGTTCAAGGAGGGGTGTGGATCAGCCCCAGCATTTT.

Of note for this clone: The junction departs from germline at one end; a sequencing error may be responsible. The chain is built from TRBV11-3 and TRBJ1-1, with 7 bases aligning to TRBD1. This CDR3 has 15 amino acids. The germline gives CDR1 SGHNT, CDR2 YENEEA. CDR3: CASSLGLGGQAEAFF. The CDR3 DNA sequence: TGTGCCAGCAGCTTAGGTTTGGGAGGACAGGCTGAGGCTTTCTTT. The complete variable domain, with remaining parts taken from reference TRBV11-3 and TRBJ1-1, reads EAGVVQSPRYKIIEKKQPVAFWCNPISGHNTLYWYLQNLGQGPELLIRYENEEAVDDSQLPKDRFSAERLKGVDSTLKIQPAELGDSAVYLCASSLGLGGQAEAFFGQGTRLTVV.

The chain links TRBV11-3 to TRBJ1-1; no definite D call. The CDR3 has 14 residues. Trimming left V 4 bases short and J 8 bases short, with 17 bases between. Germline V gene lookup returns CDR1 SGHNT and CDR2 YENEEA. The DNA for the CDR3 is TGTGCCAGCAGCTCCAACCAGCCGGGAACGGAAGCTTTCTTT. This sequence encodes CASSSNQPGTEAFF.

The V call is TRBV27, the J call TRBJ2-7; weak D call: TRBD2 (5 bases). This CDR3 comprises 17 residues. The V gene lost 4 bases and the J gene lost 3 bases, with 22 bases spanning the gap. Germline V gene lookup returns CDR1 MNHEY and CDR2 SMNVEV (reference sequence). CDR3 nucleotides: TGTGCCAGCAGTTCCTATGGCACGGAGGATCCCAACTACGAGCAGTACTTC. Translating gives CASSSYGTEDPNYEQYF.

This chain uses TRBV29-1 with TRBJ2-7; a weak D match, TRBD1 (6 bases). Germline V gene sequence: CDR1 SQVTM, CDR2 ANQGSEA. This CDR3 has 12 amino acids. Trimming pared 4 bases from V and 3 bases from J, leaving 10 bases between. This CDR3 reads CSVVLQGYEQYF. CDR3 nucleotide sequence: TGCAGCGTTGTTTTACAGGGCTACGAGCAGTACTTC.

This chain uses TRBV2 with TRBJ1-4, with a possible D match to TRBD1 (6 bases). CDR1 SNHLY and CDR2 FYNNEI come from the germline V gene. The CDR3 loop spans 11 amino acids. CDR3 sequence reads: CATQGSEKLFF. For the CDR3, the DNA is TGTGCAACACAGGGTTCGGAAAAACTGTTTTTT.

The chain has TRBV7-9 and TRBJ1-2; 7 bases fit TRBD1. CDR3 length: 17 amino acids. In germline, CDR1 is SEHNR, CDR2 FQNEAQ (reference sequence). With 2 bases clipped from V and 5 bases from J, the junction kept 14 bases outside the gene matches. For the CDR3, the DNA is TGTGCCAGCAGCTTATCTGGACAGGCGGAGGGAAAGTATGGCTACACCTTC. Protein sequence: CASSLSGQAEGKYGYTF.

The rearrangement links TRBV18 to TRBJ2-7; D gene unclear. The V gene's germline CDR1 is KGHSH and CDR2 LQKENI. CDR3 length: 14 residues. V was shortened by 0 bases and J by 6 bases, with 12 bases between the two germline ends. As DNA, the CDR3 is TGTGCCAGCTCACCACCTTACCGGAGAGCCGAGCAGTACTTC. Encoded protein: CASSPPYRRAEQYF.

The chain joins TRBV29-1 to TRBJ2-1; TRBD2 matches at 11 bases. Germline V CDR1 and CDR2: SQVTM, ANQGSEA. V trimming: 0 bases; J trimming: 7 bases; junction bases outside the gene matches: 8. The CDR3 is 16 amino acids. CDR3 nucleotides: TGCAGCGTTGAAGAGCTGAGACTAGCGGGGTCTAATGAGCAGTTCTTC. It codes for CSVEELRLAGSNEQFF.

This chain links TRBV5-1 with TRBJ2-2, with D possibly being TRBD1 (5 bases). This CDR3 has 16 amino acids. Germline lookup yields CDR1 SGHRS and CDR2 YFSETQ. Trimming removed 4 bases from V and 1 base from J, with 14 bases in between. The DNA of the CDR3 is TGCGCCAGCAGCACCACAGGAACTCGGAACACCGGGGAGCTGTTTTTT. Amino acid sequence: CASSTTGTRNTGELFF.

The chain employs TRBV29-1 and TRBJ2-1; 7 nucleotides match TRBD2. Trimming took 0 bases from V and 9 from J; bases not matched to a gene: 5. Germline V gene sequence: CDR1 SQVTM, CDR2 ANQGSEA. The CDR3 loop spans 13 amino acids. In nucleotides, the CDR3 is TGCAGCGTTGAAGAAGGGAGCGGGATTGAGCAGTTCTTC. It codes for CSVEEGSGIEQFF.

CDR3 protein: CSVDSGTDTQYF. In nucleotides, the CDR3 is TGCAGCGTTGATAGCGGCACAGATACGCAGTATTTT. This rearrangement joins TRBV29-1 to TRBJ2-3; perhaps TRBD2 as D (5 bases). This CDR3 region has 12 residues. The germline V gene has CDR1 SQVTM and CDR2 ANQGSEA. The V gene lost 3 bases and the J gene lost 1 base, with 5 bases spanning the gap.

The chain joins TRBV7-9 to TRBJ2-2, with D perhaps matching TRBD1 (5 bases). In germline, CDR1 is SEHNR, CDR2 FQNEAQ (reference sequence). V lost 4 bases and J lost 0, with 12 bases in between. This CDR3 region has 16 residues. DNA of the CDR3: TGTGCCAGCAGCTCCAGGACACCGGCGAACACCGGGGAGCTGTTTTTT. Amino acid sequence: CASSSRTPANTGELFF.

This sequence joins TRBV18 and TRBJ2-7; TRBD1 aligns across 7 bases. Germline V lookup: CDR1 KGHSH, CDR2 LQKENI. Trimming took 6 bases from V and 3 from J; bases not matched to a gene: 8. This CDR3 region has 14 residues. In nucleotides, the CDR3 is TGTGCCAGCTCTCGTGAGGGACAGAACTACGAGCAGTACTTC. Protein sequence: CASSREGQNYEQYF.

V gene TRBV9 combines with J gene TRBJ2-2; D unresolved. Germline CDR1 SGDLS, CDR2 YYNGEE. V lost 2 bases and J 1 base, leaving 3 bases between the germline ends. CDR3 length: 13 residues. The CDR3 DNA is TGTGCCAGCAGCGTTAAGAACACCGGGGAGCTGTTTTTT. Translated: CASSVKNTGELFF.

The chain is built from TRBV6-7 and TRBJ1-1, with a tentative D call TRBD1 (5 bases). TRBV6-7 is known as an ORF, though its function is uncertain. V lost 5 bases, J lost 1 base, and 11 bases lay in between. The length of the CDR3 is 14 residues. The CDR3 loop reads CASSLGQENTEAFF. For the CDR3, the DNA is TGTGCCAGCAGTCTTGGACAAGAGAACACTGAAGCTTTCTTT.

In this sample, this clone turned up once. The genes are TRBV5-6 and TRBJ1-3, with no clear D. CDR3 length equals 15 residues. V gave up 2 bases and J gave up 0 bases, with 9 bases separating them. CDR1 is SGHDT and CDR2 is YYEEEE in the germline V gene. The CDR3 here is CASSLGRRSGNTIYF. The CDR3 DNA sequence: TGTGCCAGCAGCTTAGGCAGGCGCTCTGGAAACACCATATATTTT.

The chain uses TRBV9 and TRBJ1-2; 8 bases match TRBD1. J gave up 4 bases and V 3 bases, and 14 bases lay outside the gene matches. CDR1 is SGDLS and CDR2 is YYNGEE in the germline V gene. This CDR3 region has 17 residues. The CDR3 spells CASSASSQGTGPYGYTF. The CDR3 DNA reads as TGTGCCAGCAGCGCCTCCTCCCAAGGGACAGGTCCCTATGGCTACACCTTC.

V is TRBV18 and J is TRBJ2-3, with D tentatively TRBD2 (5 bases). Germline V gene lookup returns CDR1 KGHSH and CDR2 LQKENI. There are 16 residues in the CDR3. Deletions cut 6 bases from V and 0 bases from J, with 16 bases between. Here the CDR3 reads CASSSEGTVSTDTQYF. Here the CDR3 DNA reads TGTGCCAGCTCTTCCGAGGGAACAGTCAGCACAGATACGCAGTATTTT.

The V gene is TRBV10-2, the J gene TRBJ2-5; 13 bases fit TRBD2. V gave up 4 bases and J gave up 2 bases; unmatched junction bases: 4. This CDR3 contains 16 residues. Germline V gene lookup returns CDR1 WSHSY and CDR2 SAAADI. The CDR3 DNA follows: TGCGCCAGCAGTGGGACTAGCGGGGGAGTTCAAGAGACCCAGTACTTC. Translated, it gives CASSGTSGGVQETQYF.

The CDR3 region has the DNA TGCGCCAGCAGCCAAGTGGGAGGGCGCAAAGTCTCTGGAAACACCATATATTTT. This translates into CASSQVGGRKVSGNTIYF. The rearrangement uses TRBV4-1 and TRBJ1-3, with D unclear. The V end lost 1 base, the J end lost 0 bases, and 16 bases lay between the germline ends. This CDR3 is built from 18 residues. Germline V lookup: CDR1 MGHRA, CDR2 YSYEKL.

This chain uses TRBV19 with TRBJ2-7; TRBD1 matches at 9 bases. The V segment lost 7 bases and the J segment 7 bases; nucleotides outside the gene matches: 11. The CDR3 is made up of 14 amino acids. Germline-derived CDR1 and CDR2 are LNHDA and SQIVND (reference sequence). This chain's CDR3 is CASTPGQGFGEQYF. The CDR3 DNA follows: TGTGCCAGTACCCCGGGACAGGGCTTTGGGGAGCAGTACTTC.